These 4 T cell receptor beta chains share one sample of origin, sequenced in a study of OX40 agonist ivuxolimab in advanced cancers. Method: immunoSEQ multiplex PCR; TCRdb's copy keeps in-frame clones and lacks some. The table records 40,000 to 55,000 clones, 88% of them present only once. The sample consisted of CD4+ or CD8+ T cells sorted from blood, taken in a trial of the OX40 agonist ivuxolimab. These TCRs come from an adult with an advanced solid tumor such as melanoma, head and neck, liver or kidney cancer.

The chain couples TRBV5-1 to TRBJ2-1; D may correspond to TRBD1 or TRBD2 (5 bases each). Germline CDR1 and CDR2: SGHRS and YFSETQ. The CDR3 contains 15 residues. The ends were cut back, 4 bases at V and 5 bases at J, with 16 bases in the middle. The CDR3 is CASSPRDATDNEQFF. CDR3 nucleotide sequence: TGCGCCAGCAGCCCCCGGGACGCCACAGACAATGAGCAGTTCTTC.

The chain links TRBV21-1 to TRBJ1-1; TRBD1 is the table's D call and was not checked against the DNA. TRBV21-1 is classified as a pseudogene. CDR3 length: 14 amino acids. The CDR3 loop is CASSRQGKTPEAFF. Written as DNA, the CDR3 is TGTGCCAGCAGCAGACAGGGAAAGACCCCTGAAGCTTTCTTT.

This clone was counted once. The chain has TRBV18 and TRBJ2-5, with 9 bases aligning to TRBD1. The length of the CDR3 is 15 residues. V lost 3 bases to trimming and J lost 5 bases; unmatched junction nucleotides: 7. Germline V gene lookup returns CDR1 KGHSH and CDR2 LQKENI. CDR3 DNA sequence: TGTGCCAGCTCACCGAAGGGACAGGGAGGGGAGACCCAGTACTTC. Residues: CASSPKGQGGETQYF.

The chain combines TRBV28 with TRBJ1-3; tentatively, D is TRBD1 (5 bases). The CDR3 contains 17 residues. V was clipped by 5 bases and J by 1 base, with 18 bases between them. The germline CDR1 and CDR2 sequences are MDHEN and SYDVKM. The CDR3: CASSHSVGDRSGNTIYF. The CDR3 DNA reads as TGTGCCAGCAGTCACTCCGTGGGGGATCGGTCTGGAAACACCATATATTTT.